A single sample gave rise to the 19 T cell receptor beta chains below, sequenced in a study of blood T cell repertoires in COVID-19. Sequencing used immunoSEQ multiplex PCR; TCRdb keeps in-frame clones, though not all of them. The sample lists 150,000 to 200,000 clones, around four fifths seen once, with approximately 2.8% in the top ten. Sequencing was done on a sample of peripheral blood. Receptors were obtained from a man aged 65-85 years with acute or convalescent COVID-19.

The CDR3 DNA follows: TGTGCCAGCAGCTCTGGGGCTGACACAGATACGCAGTATTTT. It encodes CASSSGADTDTQYF. The V call is TRBV5-6, the J call TRBJ2-3; perhaps TRBD1 as D (5 bases). V shed 3 bases and J shed 2 bases, with 10 bases lying between them. The CDR3 has 14 residues. Germline V gene lookup returns CDR1 SGHDT and CDR2 YYEEEE.

This clone was detected once. V usage is TRBV2 and J usage is TRBJ2-7; 7 nucleotides match TRBD1. CDR3 length: 14 residues. With V trimmed by 3 bases and J by 2 bases, 4 bases remained unmatched. Germline CDR1 and CDR2: SNHLY and FYNNEI. CDR3 region: CASSDGQVTYEQYF. In DNA, the CDR3 is TGTGCCAGCAGTGATGGACAGGTGACCTACGAGCAGTACTTC.

This clone was detected once. V is TRBV18 and J is TRBJ2-3, with 8 bases lining up with TRBD2. This CDR3 is 17 amino acids long. Germline lookup yields CDR1 KGHSH and CDR2 LQKENI. Germline trimming cut 0 bases from V and 3 bases from J; bases unmatched to any gene: 8. The CDR3 bases are TGTGCCAGCTCACCACCAACGGGGGGGAGATTAACAGATACGCAGTATTTT. As protein: CASSPPTGGRLTDTQYF.

V is TRBV9 and J is TRBJ2-5; TRBD1 matches 7 bases. Germline assignment: CDR1 SGDLS and CDR2 YYNGEE. V gave up 2 bases and J gave up 3 bases; unmatched junction bases: 4. The CDR3 length is 14 residues. Written as DNA, the CDR3 is TGTGCCAGCAGCGTGGGACAGTTAAAAGAGACCCAGTACTTC. Encoded protein: CASSVGQLKETQYF.

This sequence joins TRBV19 and TRBJ2-7; 7 positions match TRBD1. Germline V gives CDR1 LNHDA, CDR2 SQIVND (reference sequence). Losses at the gene ends were 4 bases for V and 1 base for J; bases not matched to a gene: 4. This CDR3 region has 14 residues. CDR3 loop: CASSTGTASYEQYF. CDR3 DNA: TGTGCCAGTAGTACCGGGACAGCTTCCTACGAGCAGTACTTC.

The chain is built from TRBV5-1 and TRBJ1-5, with D maybe TRBD1 (5 bases). Germline lookup yields CDR1 SGHRS and CDR2 YFSETQ. This CDR3 comprises 15 residues. Trimming left V 3 bases short and J 4 bases short, with 14 bases between. CDR3 protein: CASSWEAGTNQPQHF. Here the CDR3 DNA reads TGCGCCAGCAGCTGGGAGGCAGGGACGAATCAGCCCCAGCATTTT.

This clone was detected once. This chain connects TRBV5-1 to TRBJ2-7; TRBD1 matches at 11 bases. The CDR3 loop spans 14 amino acids. Germline V gives CDR1 SGHRS, CDR2 YFSETQ. With V trimmed by 3 bases and J by 7 bases, 6 bases remained unmatched. This chain's CDR3 is CASSYGQGAQEQYF. DNA for the CDR3: TGCGCCAGCAGCTATGGACAGGGGGCGCAGGAGCAGTACTTC.

A few counts support this clone. The chain has TRBV5-1 and TRBJ2-3; 7 bases agree with TRBD2. The CDR3 runs 16 residues. V shed 4 bases, J shed 0 bases, and the junction held 8 bases outside the gene matches. Germline values: CDR1 SGHRS, CDR2 YFSETQ. The CDR3 bases are TGCGCCAGCAGCCCCCGGGGAGGGTCTAGCACAGATACGCAGTATTTT. Translating gives CASSPRGGSSTDTQYF.

The chain combines TRBV28 with TRBJ1-5, with a possible D match to TRBD1 (5 bases). The germline V gene encodes CDR1 MDHEN and CDR2 SYDVKM. V gave up 7 bases and J gave up 1 base, with 11 bases separating them. This CDR3 contains 14 residues. Here the CDR3 reads CASTPGGSNQPQHF. The DNA of the CDR3 is TGTGCCAGCACCCCGGGGGGAAGCAATCAGCCCCAGCATTTT. The complete variable domain, with remaining parts taken from reference TRBV28 and TRBJ1-5, reads DVKVTQSSRYLVKRTGEKVFLECVQDMDHENMFWYRQDPGLGLRLIYFSYDVKMKEKGDIPEGYSVSREKKERFSLILESASTNQTSMYLCASTPGGSNQPQHFGDGTRLSIL.

This chain uses TRBV20-1 with TRBJ2-7; no clear D gene. CDR1 and CDR2 from the germline V gene are DFQATT and SNEGSKA (reference sequence). The germline V and J ends were trimmed by 3 bases and 4 bases, with 7 bases remaining between them. The CDR3 has 11 amino acids. Written as DNA, the CDR3 is TGCAGTGCTAGGACACTGTACGAGCAGTACTTC. Its protein product is CSARTLYEQYF.

This chain uses TRBV9 with TRBJ1-1; possible D gene TRBD1, 5 bases. The V and J ends lost 4 bases and 2 bases respectively, with 33 bases between them. This CDR3 is 21 amino acids long. Germline V CDR1 and CDR2: SGDLS, YYNGEE. The DNA for the CDR3 is TGTGCCAGCAGCCCGAGGCTCGTTGGGTCTATCAGGGAGGAGGCAAACACTGAAGCTTTCTTT. Translating gives CASSPRLVGSIREEANTEAFF.

In this sample, this clone turned up a few times. V gene TRBV2 combines with J gene TRBJ2-7; D unresolved. CDR3 length: 11 amino acids. Germline values: CDR1 SNHLY, CDR2 FYNNEI. Between the trimmed V and J ends, which lost 8 bases and 1 base, there was a span of 6 bases. Written as DNA, the CDR3 is TGTGCCAGCGTGCGTTCCTACGAGCAGTACTTC. It yields the protein CASVRSYEQYF.

This rearrangement joins TRBV6-2 or TRBV6-3 to TRBJ2-5, with TRBD2 matching over 13 bases. J gave up 6 bases and V 0 bases, and 19 bases lay outside the gene matches. CDR1 MNHEY and CDR2 SVGEGT come from the germline V gene. The CDR3 spans 21 residues. This CDR3 reads CASSYSPTSGGAQRGKQTQYF. Written as DNA, the CDR3 is TGTGCCAGCAGTTACTCGCCTACTAGCGGGGGGGCCCAACGAGGGAAACAGACCCAGTACTTC.

The chain uses TRBV11-3 and TRBJ2-1, with 9 nucleotides matching TRBD1. The CDR3 spans 16 residues. Germline values: CDR1 SGHNT, CDR2 YENEEA. The ends lost 0 bases at V and 5 bases at J; junction bases unmatched: 5. The CDR3 loop is CASSLEQGAIDNEQFF. CDR3 bases: TGTGCCAGCAGCTTAGAACAGGGGGCCATCGACAATGAGCAGTTCTTC.

The V and J genes are TRBV19 and TRBJ1-2; D is possibly TRBD1 (6 bases). Between the trimmed V and J ends, which lost 8 bases and 8 bases, there was a span of 18 bases. This CDR3 comprises 13 residues. Germline-derived CDR1 and CDR2 are LNHDA and SQIVND (reference sequence). CDR3 nucleotides: TGTGCCAGTGGGGGACACCTACGTCGGGGCTACACCTTC. Its translation is CASGGHLRRGYTF.

The chain links TRBV11-2 to TRBJ2-5; 10 positions match TRBD2. Germline V gene lookup returns CDR1 SGHAT and CDR2 FQNNGV. V lost 1 base and J lost 5; bases outside the gene matches: 7. The CDR3 is made up of 16 amino acids. The CDR3 loop reads CASSLGSSGSRETQYF. CDR3 DNA sequence: TGTGCCAGCAGCTTAGGCTCTAGCGGGAGTAGGGAGACCCAGTACTTC.

This clone was seen just once. The chain carries TRBV10-1 and TRBJ1-1, with D maybe TRBD1 (5 bases). Germline values: CDR1 WNHNN, CDR2 SYGVQD (reference sequence). Trimming removed 4 bases at V and 4 bases at J, with 13 bases between. CDR3 length: 14 amino acids. CDR3 residues: CASSVLPDSTEAFF. The CDR3 nucleotides are TGCGCCAGCAGTGTTTTGCCAGACAGCACTGAAGCTTTCTTT.

This chain uses TRBV6-6 with TRBJ1-2; a weak D match, TRBD1 (5 bases). The CDR3 runs 14 residues. Germline CDR1 reads MNHNY; CDR2 reads SVGAGI (reference sequence). V gave up 0 bases and J gave up 7 bases, with 12 bases separating them. The CDR3 coding sequence is TGTGCCAGCAGTTACTCGATTGGGGCGAGTGGCTACACCTTC. Translation gives CASSYSIGASGYTF.

This chain joins TRBV12-5 and TRBJ1-4; 8 bases are a match to TRBD1. Germline V lookup: CDR1 LGHNT, CDR2 FRNRAP. The CDR3 is made up of 14 amino acids. V was pared by 6 bases and J by 4 bases, with 4 bases of the junction left unmatched. CDR3 sequence reads: CASGQGQGNEKLFF. The CDR3 DNA follows: TGTGCTAGTGGCCAAGGACAGGGTAATGAAAAACTGTTTTTT.